The present entry profiles one TCR beta chain with its context. V was clipped by 6 bases and J by 0 bases, with 3 bases between them. The CDR3 consists of 12 residues. Per germline, CDR1 MDHEN and CDR2 SYDVKM. The data were taken from a study of blood T cell repertoires in COVID-19. Study-level background: Italy, Spain and the United States were the sources of the convalescent and acute COVID-19 samples. In each case, the material was cDNA or gDNA derived from T cells, B-cell-depleted T cells, or PBMCs.

In the original processing: Estimates of nucleated cell counts were drawn from the amplification of reference gene primers. Some clones are missing from TCRdb's copy, which holds only in-frame ones; the method was immunoSEQ multiplex PCR. V and J calls and clone size are as listed in that table; D and trimming were resolved from the DNA. The sample holds about 87,000 clones, over 80% seen once. The sequencing sample was made of peripheral blood. This receptor was obtained from a woman aged 70-85 years with acute or convalescent COVID-19. The rearrangement links TRBV28 to TRBJ2-1; unclear D gene. This chain's CDR3 is CASRSSYNEQFF. In DNA form, the CDR3 reads TGTGCCAGCAGGAGCTCCTACAATGAGCAGTTCTTC.